One sample yielded the 14 T cell receptor beta chains listed below, sequenced in a study of blood T cell repertoires in COVID-19. Generated by immunoSEQ multiplex PCR, the TCRdb table keeps only in-frame clones and is missing some. The sample includes some 260,000 clones, more than 75% seen only once; the top ten take about 1%. Sequences were obtained from peripheral blood. These receptors were obtained from a woman aged 40 to 49 who had recovered from COVID-19.

The chain employs TRBV10-3 and TRBJ1-5; D possibly corresponds to TRBD1 (5 bases). CDR1 is ENHRY and CDR2 is SYGVKD in the germline V gene. The CDR3 runs to 14 residues. Trimming pared 7 bases from V and 7 bases from J, leaving 17 bases between. The CDR3 bases are TGTGCCATCACCCCGGACGGAGGGGTACAGCCCCAGCATTTT. Translated: CAITPDGGVQPQHF.

Points on this clone: The sample has other DNA sequences that encode this CDR3 too. This chain uses TRBV3-1 (or the pseudogene TRBV3-2) with TRBJ2-5; the D gene is possibly TRBD2 (6 bases). The V gene's germline CDR1 is LGHDT and CDR2 YNNKEL (reference sequence). Trimming took off 1 base at V and 4 bases at J, with 7 bases between the two ends. CDR3 size: 13 residues. CDR3 protein: CASSQVGGETQYF. The CDR3 DNA follows: TGTGCCAGCAGCCAAGTGGGGGGAGAGACCCAGTACTTC.

The rearrangement links TRBV7-9 to TRBJ2-1; the match to TRBD2 covers 8 bases. The CDR3 loop spans 14 amino acids. Trimming removed 5 bases from V and 6 bases from J; junction bases left unmatched: 6. Germline V gives CDR1 SEHNR, CDR2 FQNEAQ (reference sequence). This CDR3 reads CASSRAGVGNEQFF. In nucleotides, the CDR3 is TGTGCCAGCAGCCGAGCGGGAGTGGGCAATGAGCAGTTCTTC.

This chain connects TRBV7-9 to TRBJ2-1; D remains ambiguous. Germline V gives CDR1 SEHNR, CDR2 FQNEAQ (reference sequence). V was clipped by 4 bases and J by 9 bases, with 7 bases between them. This CDR3 is 11 amino acids long. CDR3 nucleotides: TGTGCCAGCAGCTCCCTAGGTGAGCAGTTCTTC. It encodes CASSSLGEQFF. The variable domain in full, completed from reference TRBV7-9 and TRBJ2-1, reads DTGVSQNPRHKITKRGQNVTFRCDPISEHNRLYWYRQTLGQGPEFLTYFQNEAQLEKSRLLSDRFSAERPKGSFSTLEIQRTEQGDSAMYLCASSSLGEQFFGPGTRLTVL.

This clone was seen a single time. J is TRBJ1-1 and V is TRBV29-1; D call uncertain. Germline CDR1 SQVTM, CDR2 ANQGSEA. V was cut by 2 bases and J by 10 bases, with 17 bases left in between. The CDR3 length is 13 residues. The CDR3 protein is CSVESTSGAGAFF. DNA for the CDR3: TGCAGCGTTGAATCAACCAGCGGCGCTGGAGCTTTCTTT.

The chain carries TRBV10-3 and TRBJ2-7, with 9 bases identical to TRBD1. Trimming at V came to 10 bases and at J to 0 bases, leaving 10 bases not matched to a gene. Germline lookup yields CDR1 ENHRY and CDR2 SYGVKD. This CDR3 is 15 amino acids long. The CDR3 region has the DNA TGTGCCACCACCGGGACAGGGCCAAGCTCCTACGAGCAGTACTTC. This codes for CATTGTGPSSYEQYF.

CDR3: CASSPGHTIYF. For the CDR3, the DNA is TGTGCCAGCAGCCCCGGTCACACCATATATTTT. This chain uses TRBV7-8 with TRBJ1-3; D remains ambiguous. CDR3 length: 11 amino acids. The V end was cut by 5 bases, the J end by 8 bases, with 7 bases between. CDR1 is SGHVS and CDR2 is FQNEAQ in the germline V gene.

The chain joins TRBV11-3 to TRBJ1-1; D not resolved. This CDR3 region has 15 residues. V was trimmed by 5 bases and J by 1 base, leaving 14 bases between them. Germline CDR1 and CDR2: SGHNT and YENEEA. The CDR3 nucleotides are TGTGCCAGCAGCCCACTAGGCGGACGGAACACTGAAGCTTTCTTT. Protein: CASSPLGGRNTEAFF.

This clone was seen a handful of times. The CDR3, as DNA: TGCGCCAGCAGCCCGGAGGAGTTGGCAGATACGCAGTATTTT. Protein product: CASSPEELADTQYF. This chain uses TRBV5-1 with TRBJ2-3; D is perhaps TRBD2 (5 bases). The CDR3 is 14 amino acids. Looked up from germline, CDR1 is SGHRS and CDR2 is YFSETQ. V lost 4 bases and J 4 bases, leaving 13 bases between the germline ends.

The chain has TRBV15 and TRBJ1-1; a possible D gene is TRBD1 (5 bases). The V and J ends lost 3 bases and 8 bases respectively, with 10 bases between them. Looked up from germline, CDR1 is LNHNV and CDR2 is YYDKDF (reference sequence). The CDR3 runs 12 residues. This CDR3 reads CATSRRGGEAFF. CDR3 DNA: TGTGCCACCAGCAGGCGGGGGGGAGAAGCTTTCTTT.

V usage is TRBV5-6 and J usage is TRBJ1-6; 10 positions agree with TRBD1. This CDR3 has 15 amino acids. Germline-derived CDR1 and CDR2 are SGHDT and YYEEEE. V trimming: 4 bases; J trimming: 9 bases; junction bases outside the gene matches: 7. The CDR3 DNA follows: TGTGCCAGCAGCCCGACCGGGACAGGGGTTTCACCCCTCCACTTT. This translates into CASSPTGTGVSPLHF.

This clone was recorded once. The chain joins TRBV3-1 (or the pseudogene TRBV3-2) to TRBJ1-6; D is perhaps TRBD1 (5 bases). The CDR3 covers 14 residues. V was cut by 4 bases and J by 7 bases, with 11 bases left in between. Germline CDR1 is LGHDT and CDR2 is YNNKEL (reference sequence). The DNA of the CDR3 is TGTGCCAGCAGCCCCCAGGGCCCCAATTCACCCCTCCACTTT. Protein sequence: CASSPQGPNSPLHF.

The CDR3 DNA is TGTGCCAGCAGCGACACCGCGGGGGAATCTGGAAACACCATATATTTT. As protein: CASSDTAGESGNTIYF. The V and J genes are TRBV7-9 and TRBJ1-3, with TRBD1 as a possible D gene (5 bases). The V gene lost 5 bases and the J gene lost 1 base, with 15 bases spanning the gap. CDR1 and CDR2 from the germline V gene are SEHNR and FQNEAQ (reference sequence). CDR3 size: 16 residues.

The chain uses TRBV29-1 and TRBJ2-3, with TRBD2 matching over 16 bases. V shed 7 bases, J shed 2 bases, and the junction held 6 bases outside the gene matches. Germline lookup yields CDR1 SQVTM and CDR2 ANQGSEA. The CDR3 totals 16 residues. The CDR3 coding sequence is TGCAGCGCCCGGGGACTAGCGGGGGGGCACACAGATACGCAGTATTTT. It is translated as CSARGLAGGHTDTQYF.